Listed below are T cell receptor beta chains from one sample, sequenced in a study of OX40 agonist ivuxolimab in advanced cancers. Sequenced by immunoSEQ multiplex PCR; TCRdb stores in-frame clones only, minus some. The data hold 40,000 to 55,000 clones, with roughly 90% observed a single time. The specimen comprised CD4+ or CD8+ T cells sorted from blood, sampled in a trial of the OX40 agonist ivuxolimab. These TCRs come from an adult with an advanced solid tumor such as melanoma, head and neck, liver or kidney cancer. CDR3s leave out the opening cysteine and the closing phenylalanine or tryptophan.

V gene: TRBV5-1
CDR3 protein: ASSFQETQY

V gene: TRBV6-6
CDR3 protein: ASSYERRSYNEQF

V gene: TRBV18
CDR3 protein: ASSPWEVAGNTIY

V gene: TRBV6-5
CDR3 protein: ASSYDGVSTEAF

V gene: TRBV5-1
CDR3 protein: ASSLATLGLAGVSDEQF

V gene: TRBV7-9
CDR3 protein: ASSSPRDGNTEAF

V gene: TRBV2
CDR3 protein: ASSAVTHQETQY

V gene: TRBV5-5
CDR3 protein: ASSLVGTGQETQY

V gene: TRBV18
CDR3 protein: ASSPPSRQGTNEQY

V gene: TRBV5-1
CDR3 protein: ASSLTRGYYEQY

V gene: TRBV11-1
CDR3 protein: ASTLRVSPYNEQF

V gene: TRBV4-1
CDR3 protein: ASSVRTEGTEAF

V gene: TRBV5-6
CDR3 protein: ASSLGGNTIY

V gene: TRBV19
CDR3 protein: ASSTPGRRRLSNQPQH

V gene: TRBV6-6
CDR3 protein: ASSYSTGRNTEAF

V gene: TRBV6-1
CDR3 protein: ASSEPGEFPYEQY

V gene: TRBV5-1
CDR3 protein: ASSLLSGSSYNEQF

V gene: TRBV2
CDR3 protein: ASSEGLAGLYNEQF

V gene: TRBV5-1
CDR3 protein: ASSPGQLPYEQY

V gene: TRBV5-4
CDR3 protein: ASSPRGLSNIQY

V gene: TRBV28
CDR3 protein: ASSYDSTYNSPLH

V gene: TRBV9
CDR3 protein: ASSVVGDFTDTQY

V gene: TRBV18
CDR3 protein: ASSDQEGISPLH

V gene: TRBV19
CDR3 protein: ASSMRGRGLDEQY

V gene: TRBV5-1
CDR3 protein: ASSPPGQDTEAF

V gene: TRBV28
CDR3 protein: ASTQLGDFTDTQY

V gene: TRBV2
CDR3 protein: ASSWMGQPQH

V gene: TRBV19
CDR3 protein: ASREDRGDTEAF

V gene: TRBV19
CDR3 protein: ASAYRGNQPQH

V gene: TRBV5-1
CDR3 protein: ASSLAVISGANVLT

V gene: TRBV5-1
CDR3 protein: ASRVNNEQF

V gene: TRBV4-1
CDR3 protein: ASSQDFTASSSYEQY

V gene: TRBV6-5
CDR3 protein: AGKRESSYEQY

V gene: TRBV19
CDR3 protein: ASSIGPPKRATNEKLF